Listed here is a single TCR beta chain. Looked up from germline, CDR1 is SGHRS and CDR2 is YFSETQ. The CDR3 runs 15 residues. V was clipped by 3 bases and J by 4 bases; unmatched bases: 5. The sample is drawn from a study of blood T cell repertoires in COVID-19. Profiling relied on immunoSEQ multiplex PCR, and the TCRdb table lists in-frame clones only, not all of them. The table shows 130,000 to 150,000 clones, with around nine tenths occurring only once. Donors were grouped by their self-reported clinical history. The clonotype was recovered from a woman aged 30 to 39 with acute COVID-19. Sequenced material: PBMCs or T cells enriched from blood (not recorded which). V and J are TRBV5-1 and TRBJ2-7, with TRBD1 matching over 12 bases. The CDR3 bases are TGCGCCAGCAGCTCCGGGACAGGGGGCTGGTACGAGCAGTACTTC. The encoded protein is CASSSGTGGWYEQYF.